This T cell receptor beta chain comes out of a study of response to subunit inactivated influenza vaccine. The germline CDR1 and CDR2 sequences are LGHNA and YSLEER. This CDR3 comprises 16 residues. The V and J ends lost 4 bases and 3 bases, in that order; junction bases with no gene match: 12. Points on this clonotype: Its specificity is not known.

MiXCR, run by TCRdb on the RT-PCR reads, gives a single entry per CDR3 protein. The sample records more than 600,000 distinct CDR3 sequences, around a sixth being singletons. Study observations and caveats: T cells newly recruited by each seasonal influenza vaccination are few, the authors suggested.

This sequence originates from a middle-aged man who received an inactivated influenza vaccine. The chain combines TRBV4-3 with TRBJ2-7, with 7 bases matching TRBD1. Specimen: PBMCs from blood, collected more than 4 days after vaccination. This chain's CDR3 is CASSRDQTGRVYEQYF. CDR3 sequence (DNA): TGCGCCAGCAGCCGGGACCAGACAGGGCGAGTCTACGAGCAGTACTTC.